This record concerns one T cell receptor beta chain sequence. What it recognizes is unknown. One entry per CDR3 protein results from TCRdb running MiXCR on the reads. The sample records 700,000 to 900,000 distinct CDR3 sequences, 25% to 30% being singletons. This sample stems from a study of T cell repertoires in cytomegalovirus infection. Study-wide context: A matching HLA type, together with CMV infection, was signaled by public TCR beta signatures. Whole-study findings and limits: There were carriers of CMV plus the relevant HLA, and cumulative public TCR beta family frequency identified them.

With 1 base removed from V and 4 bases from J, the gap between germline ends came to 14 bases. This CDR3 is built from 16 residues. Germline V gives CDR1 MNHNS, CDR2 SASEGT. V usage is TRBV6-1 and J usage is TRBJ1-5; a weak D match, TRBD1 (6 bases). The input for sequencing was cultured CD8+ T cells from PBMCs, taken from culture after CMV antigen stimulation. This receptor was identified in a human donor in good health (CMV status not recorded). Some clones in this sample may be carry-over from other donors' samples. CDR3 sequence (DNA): TGTGCCAGCAGTGAAGACAGGGTCCTTTTGAATCAGCCCCAGCATTTT. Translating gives CASSEDRVLLNQPQHF.